The TCR beta chain under discussion was sequenced for a study of CD4 T cells in relation to SARS-CoV-2 and coronaviruses. The method was immunoSEQ multiplex PCR; TCRdb's version includes in-frame clones alone and lacks a portion of them. This sample has 20,000 or so clones, with 77% found just once. Before the COVID-19 pandemic, during about 2011-2019, CD4+ T cells were taken from unexposed donors. Isolation of CD4+ T cells took place after less than 11 days in culture. Details on this clone: Its antigen is not identified.

V lost 4 bases, J lost 10 bases, and 10 bases lay in between. This CDR3 region has 12 residues. Germline V lookup: CDR1 LGHDT, CDR2 YNNKEL (reference sequence). The chain has TRBV3-1 (or the pseudogene TRBV3-2) and TRBJ2-2; D is ambiguous. The sequencing input was CD4+ T cells from PBMCs, cultured in vitro. The TCR comes from a human donor in good health. This CDR3 is CASSRLGEELFF. The CDR3 DNA is TGTGCCAGCAGCCGCCTTGGAGAGGAGCTGTTTTTT.